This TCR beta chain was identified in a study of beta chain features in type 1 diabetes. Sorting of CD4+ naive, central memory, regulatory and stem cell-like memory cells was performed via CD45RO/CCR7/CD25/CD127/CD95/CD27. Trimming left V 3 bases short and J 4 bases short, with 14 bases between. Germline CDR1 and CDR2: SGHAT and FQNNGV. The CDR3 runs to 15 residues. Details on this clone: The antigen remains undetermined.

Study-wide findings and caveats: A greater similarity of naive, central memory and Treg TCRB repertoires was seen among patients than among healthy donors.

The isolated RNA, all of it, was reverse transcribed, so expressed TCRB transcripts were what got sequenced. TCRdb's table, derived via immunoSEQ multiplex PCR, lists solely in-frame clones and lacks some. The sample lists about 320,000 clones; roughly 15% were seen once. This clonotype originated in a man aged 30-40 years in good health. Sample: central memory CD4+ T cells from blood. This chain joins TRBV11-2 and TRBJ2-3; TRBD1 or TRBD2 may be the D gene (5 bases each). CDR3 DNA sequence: TGTGCCAGCAGCTTGGACCCCGGGACCGCAGATACGCAGTATTTT. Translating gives CASSLDPGTADTQYF.